This T cell receptor (beta chain) was obtained from a study of CD8+ T cells in alopecia areata. Whole-study context: The study gave treated patients oral tofacitinib at 5 to 10 mg twice daily. The study's findings and limits: With patients, TCR sharing proved less clear than in mice, a difference possibly related to HLA. Scalp samples also contribute reads from the resident alphabeta T cells found in normal skin.

Extraction and reverse transcription of RNA yielded cDNA as the sequencing template. The repertoire was sequenced with immunoSEQ multiplex PCR; TCRdb's copy has only in-frame clones and lacks some. Among more than 150,000 clones listed, around half were seen once. A remark on this clone: Its antigen is undetermined.

The sequence was collected from a human donor with alopecia areata. The material was CD8+ T cells sorted from blood, obtained at week 0.

The CDR3 loop reads CASRLRQPQHF. The CDR3 DNA reads as TGTGCCAGCCGACTGAGGCAGCCCCAGCATTTT. The chain links TRBV6-9 to TRBJ1-5; D gene unclear. The CDR3 consists of 11 residues. The V and J ends lost 8 bases and 7 bases respectively, with 9 bases between them. Germline V gene lookup returns CDR1 MNHGY and CDR2 SVAAGI.